This T cell receptor (beta chain) was captured in a study of T-cell memory formation after mild COVID-19. MiXCR was run by TCRdb on the 5' RACE reads, yielding one entry per CDR3 protein. The table records 560,000 or so distinct CDR3 sequences, around a sixth of them present only once. Overall study results and limits: Pre-infection memory carried some responding clones, suggesting that cross-reactive memory joined.

The CDR3 runs to 16 residues. V lost 8 bases and J lost 5; bases outside the gene matches: 17. Germline-derived CDR1 and CDR2 are MNHEY and SVGEGT. About this clonotype: Its specificity is not known.

This clonotype originated in an adult woman who had mild COVID-19 (a few samples of this study predate the infection). Cell type and time point are not known. The chain is built from TRBV6-2 or TRBV6-3 and TRBJ2-5, with 7 positions matching TRBD2. Sequencing was carried out using PBMCs or a T cell subset sorted from them (not recorded which). CDR3 sequence (DNA): TGTGCCAGCTCTAAGCCGGGACTACTTGCGTTGGAGACCCAGTACTTC. It translates to CASSKPGLLALETQYF.